This T cell receptor beta chain was captured by sequencing in a study of Graves' ophthalmopathy and Graves' hyperthyroidism. Physicians reached a diagnosis by relying on clinical symptoms, serum thyroxine, TRAb, thyroid ultrasound and orbital computed tomography. In its sample, this clonotype was seen many times. Amplification targeted the TCR beta CDR3 regions, with RNA transcripts as the source material. Second-round multiplex PCR came after a first-round RT-PCR that employed HTBI primers. TCRdb redid the calling of the multiplex PCR reads with MiXCR, one entry per CDR3 protein. The sample consists of 300,000 to 400,000 distinct CDR3 sequences, roughly 17% of them appearing once. Germline lookup yields CDR1 SEHNR and CDR2 FQNEAQ (reference sequence). This CDR3 has 14 amino acids. Unmatched junction bases numbered 8, after V lost 6 bases and J lost 5 bases.

The chain uses TRBV7-9 and TRBJ1-2, with 8 positions matching TRBD1. The sample consisted of peripheral blood. This TCR was recovered from an adult man with Graves' ophthalmopathy. The CDR3 sequence is CASRPSGQGYGYTF. The CDR3 region has the DNA TGTGCCAGCAGACCCTCTGGACAGGGTTATGGCTACACCTTC.